This TCR beta chain emerged from a study of response to subunit inactivated influenza vaccine. Study results and limitations: Seasonal influenza vaccination, on each occasion, was suggested by the authors to recruit few new T cells.

To note about this clonotype: What it recognizes is unknown.

Germline V gene sequence: CDR1 MDHEN, CDR2 SYDVKM. The length of the CDR3 is 15 residues. V was pared by 2 bases and J by 5 bases, with 15 bases between. Each CDR3 protein is one row after TCRdb ran MiXCR on the RT-PCR reads. The sample consists of more than 150,000 distinct CDR3 sequences, roughly 10% of them appearing once. V usage is TRBV28 and J usage is TRBJ2-5; D is uncertain. The clonotype originates from a man between 50 and 75 years old who received an inactivated influenza vaccine. The input for sequencing was CD8+ T cells sorted from PBMCs, taken roughly 24 months after vaccination. The CDR3 DNA reads TGTGCCAGCAGTTTAGGCAGGTCGAGGCTGGAGACCCAGTACTTC. This sequence encodes CASSLGRSRLETQYF.